The source of this TCR beta chain is a study of CD4 T cells in relation to SARS-CoV-2 and coronaviruses. Study information: Shared crossreactive spike epitopes were mapped to their HLA restriction.

Study-wide results and caveats: Compared with monoreactive clones, crossreactive clones showed significantly weaker SARS-CoV-2 expansion. In around three fifths of donors, memory CD4+ clonotypes crossrecognized SARS-CoV-2 and at least one common cold coronavirus spike.

Before the COVID-19 pandemic, during about 2010-2018, CD4+ T cells were taken from unexposed donors. This clone was counted a single time. Its target is not known. This CDR3 contains 15 residues. Trimming shortened V by 0 bases and J by 6 bases, and 14 bases separated the two germline ends. From germline, CDR1 is SGDLS and CDR2 YYNGEE. Deep TCR-beta sequencing used DNA from uncultured naive and memory CD4+ T cells. Sequencing was performed with immunoSEQ multiplex PCR; in TCRdb, only in-frame clones are kept and a portion is missing. The sample consists of under 90,000 clones, 85% to 95% of them appearing once.

The receptor's source is a human donor in good health. The genes are TRBV9 and TRBJ2-3; D possibly corresponds to TRBD2 (6 bases). The sample was naive CD4+ T cells from PBMCs. Noted subset: naive CD4+ T cells isolated by negative enrichment. The DNA for the CDR3 is TGTGCCAGCAGCGTAGAATGGGCGGGGCGGGATACGCAGTATTTT. It codes for CASSVEWAGRDTQYF.